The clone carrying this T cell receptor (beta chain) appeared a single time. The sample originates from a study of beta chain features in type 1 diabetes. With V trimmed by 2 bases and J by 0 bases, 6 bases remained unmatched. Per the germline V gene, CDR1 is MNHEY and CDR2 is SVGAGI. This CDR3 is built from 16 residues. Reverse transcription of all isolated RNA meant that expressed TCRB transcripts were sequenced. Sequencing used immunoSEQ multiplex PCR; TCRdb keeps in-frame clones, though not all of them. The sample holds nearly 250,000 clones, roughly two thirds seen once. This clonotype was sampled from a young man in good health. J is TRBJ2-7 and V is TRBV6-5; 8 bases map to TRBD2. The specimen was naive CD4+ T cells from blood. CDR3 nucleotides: TGTGCCAGCAGTTACCCCCGGGAGGGGCGCTCCTACGAGCAGTACTTC. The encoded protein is CASSYPREGRSYEQYF.